One sample yielded the 21 T cell receptor beta chains listed below, sequenced in a study of Graves' ophthalmopathy and Graves' hyperthyroidism. As the template, RNA transcripts were used to amplify TCR beta CDR3 regions. HTBI primers were used in a first-round RT-PCR, which preceded a second-round multiplex PCR. TCRdb re-derived calls from the multiplex PCR reads in MiXCR, one entry per CDR3 protein. Of about 390,000 distinct CDR3 sequences in the sample, 17% were seen once. The material sequenced was peripheral blood. These receptors were collected from an adult woman with stable Graves' hyperthyroidism.

Comment on this clonotype: This may be a read error, as it is one base from a much larger clone. V usage is TRBV19 and J usage is TRBJ2-2; maybe TRBD1 (6 bases). Trimming removed 6 bases from V and 4 bases from J, with 15 bases in between. The CDR3 is 15 amino acids. Germline V gene data show CDR1 as LNHDA and CDR2 as SQIVND (reference sequence). CDR3 in DNA: TGTGCCAGTAGACTGTCGGGGACATGCACCGGGGAGCTGTTTTTT. Its translation: CASRLSGTCTGELFF.

This clonotype was detected many times. The chain uses TRBV20-1 and TRBJ1-6; D not resolved. V was shortened by 4 bases and J by 10 bases, with 11 bases between the two germline ends. Germline V gives CDR1 DFQATT, CDR2 SNEGSKA (reference sequence). The CDR3 sequence is 12 residues long. The CDR3 loop is CSATLVRSPLHF. The CDR3 DNA reads TGCAGTGCTACGCTAGTACGGTCACCCCTCCACTTT.

The V call is TRBV20-1, the J call TRBJ2-1; 8 bases map to TRBD2. There are 16 residues in the CDR3. Trimming at V came to 0 bases and at J to 8 bases, leaving 12 bases not matched to a gene. Germline V gives CDR1 DFQATT, CDR2 SNEGSKA (reference sequence). For the CDR3, the DNA is TGCAGTGCTAGAGATCTTCAAGCGGGAGCCTGGCATGAGCAGTTCTTC. Translated, it gives CSARDLQAGAWHEQFF.

This clonotype was counted ten times or more. The rearrangement links TRBV10-3 to TRBJ1-6; D gene ambiguous. Germline CDR1 ENHRY, CDR2 SYGVKD. The CDR3 consists of 15 residues. The ends were cut back, 6 bases at V and 8 bases at J, with 17 bases in the middle. DNA for the CDR3: TGTGCCATCAGCTCGAAGCGAGGAGAGGATTCACCCCTCCACTTT. Its protein is CAISSKRGEDSPLHF.

The chain links TRBV27 to TRBJ1-1; 9 bases are a match to TRBD1. Per germline, CDR1 MNHEY and CDR2 SMNVEV (reference sequence). The CDR3 sequence is 16 residues long. J was trimmed by 5 bases and V by 5 bases; bases with no gene match: 12. The CDR3 spells CASSPDRGNLETEAFF. For the CDR3, the DNA is TGTGCCAGCAGTCCAGACAGGGGGAATCTGGAAACTGAAGCTTTCTTT.

This clonotype was seen repeatedly, ten times or more. The chain is built from TRBV12-3 or TRBV12-4 and TRBJ2-5; TRBD2 might be the D (6 bases). Trimming took off 3 bases at V and 5 bases at J, with 19 bases between the two ends. The CDR3 is made up of 16 amino acids. The CDR3, as DNA: TGTGCCAGCAGTTTTGGGGCCGGGGGTTGGGGCGAGACCCAGTACTTC. It is translated as CASSFGAGGWGETQYF.

This clonotype appeared many times. V and J are TRBV28 and TRBJ2-7; a weak D match, TRBD2 (7 bases). This CDR3 region has 16 residues. The V gene's germline CDR1 is MDHEN and CDR2 SYDVKM. The V end lost 3 bases, the J end lost 1 base, and 16 bases lay between the germline ends. This CDR3 is CASSFTGRGRSYEQYF. In nucleotides, the CDR3 is TGTGCCAGCAGTTTCACGGGGAGGGGGAGGTCCTACGAGCAGTACTTC.

This clonotype has ten or more counts. The rearrangement uses TRBV12-3 or TRBV12-4 and TRBJ1-6, with 8 bases fitting TRBD1. CDR3 size: 14 residues. J lost 7 bases, V lost 6 bases, and 5 bases had no gene match. The CDR3 sequence: CASRRTGRNSPLHF. CDR3 DNA: TGTGCCAGCAGGAGGACAGGGCGAAATTCACCCCTCCACTTT.

This clonotype was seen ten or more times. This sequence joins TRBV27 and TRBJ2-7; D is unresolved. Trimming took off 3 bases at V and 10 bases at J, with 4 bases between the two ends. CDR1 and CDR2 (germline): MNHEY, SMNVEV (reference sequence). The CDR3 covers 9 residues. The CDR3 DNA follows: TGTGCCAGCAGTTTTGTTCAGTACTTC. It translates to CASSFVQYF.

This clonotype was seen ten or more times. CDR3 coding DNA: TGTGCCAGCAGCTTAGTTGGCGGGAGAGGGCGCGAGCAGTACTTC. It specifies CASSLVGGRGREQYF. The chain uses TRBV7-9 and TRBJ2-7; 7 bases map to TRBD2. Losses at the gene ends were 1 base for V and 6 bases for J; bases not matched to a gene: 9. CDR1 and CDR2 from the germline V gene are SEHNR and FQNEAQ (reference sequence). The CDR3 spans 15 residues.

The sample holds many counts of this clonotype. The gene calls are TRBV6-2 or TRBV6-3 and TRBJ2-7, with 8 bases that match TRBD2. V lost 7 bases, J lost 2 bases, and 10 bases stayed unmatched. The CDR3 has 15 residues. Germline V gene data show CDR1 as MNHEY and CDR2 as SVGEGT. The CDR3 sequence is CASNLGRGPPYEQYF. The CDR3 DNA reads as TGTGCCAGCAACCTCGGGAGGGGTCCTCCCTACGAGCAGTACTTC.

This clonotype was detected ten times or more. This chain uses TRBV28 with TRBJ1-1; tentative D call: TRBD1 (6 bases). This CDR3 is built from 15 residues. Germline V lookup: CDR1 MDHEN, CDR2 SYDVKM. V was trimmed by 6 bases and J by 4 bases, leaving 18 bases between them. CDR3 residues: CASSWGRMRGTEAFF. The CDR3 nucleotides are TGTGCCAGCAGCTGGGGGCGGATGAGGGGCACTGAAGCTTTCTTT.

This clonotype was seen many times. The chain recombines TRBV12-3 or TRBV12-4 with TRBJ2-3; D remains unclear. The V and J ends lost 2 bases and 4 bases respectively, with 10 bases between them. CDR3 size: 14 residues. CDR3 DNA sequence: TGTGCCAGCAGTTTAATTAGTCCGCCAGATACGCAGTATTTT. Amino acids: CASSLISPPDTQYF.

This clonotype was seen ten or more times. The gene calls are TRBV12-5 and TRBJ1-1, with 7 bases aligning to TRBD1. The CDR3 extends over 15 amino acids. V lost 6 bases and J lost 3; bases outside the gene matches: 10. Germline V gene data show CDR1 as LGHNT and CDR2 as FRNRAP. CDR3 bases: TGTGCTAGTGGGACGGACGACAGGGTGGACACTGAAGCTTTCTTT. Amino acid sequence: CASGTDDRVDTEAFF.

This clonotype was observed a handful of times. The chain recombines TRBV20-1 with TRBJ2-7; D is ambiguous. Germline-derived CDR1 and CDR2 are DFQATT and SNEGSKA (reference sequence). Trimming shortened V by 6 bases and J by 2 bases, and 26 bases separated the two germline ends. The CDR3 length is 17 residues. Here the CDR3 DNA reads TGCAGTGCGAGGACCACCGAAGGAGCGTTTAACCCCTACGAGCAGTACTTC. Its translation: CSARTTEGAFNPYEQYF.

This clonotype was picked up many times. The chain joins TRBV5-1 to TRBJ2-2; TRBD1 or TRBD2 may be the D gene (5 bases each). The CDR3 extends over 15 amino acids. Trimming pared 2 bases from V and 7 bases from J, leaving 15 bases between. Germline CDR1 reads SGHRS; CDR2 reads YFSETQ. This CDR3 is CASSLWDVKVGELFF. CDR3 coding DNA: TGCGCCAGCAGCTTATGGGACGTAAAGGTCGGGGAGCTGTTTTTT.

This clonotype came up a few times. V usage is TRBV11-2 and J usage is TRBJ2-5; TRBD1 matches 7 bases. Germline CDR1 reads SGHAT; CDR2 reads FQNNGV. This CDR3 spans 15 amino acids. With V trimmed by 1 base and J by 5 bases, 7 bases remained unmatched. This CDR3 is CASSLGNRGSETQYF. CDR3 nucleotide sequence: TGTGCCAGCAGCTTAGGAAACAGGGGATCGGAGACCCAGTACTTC.

This clonotype was detected a few times. The J gene is TRBJ2-7, the V gene TRBV18; TRBD1 matches 9 bases. The V gene's germline CDR1 is KGHSH and CDR2 LQKENI. Trimming at V came to 3 bases and at J to 3 bases, leaving 6 bases not matched to a gene. The CDR3 is 15 residues long. The CDR3 nucleotides are TGTGCCAGCTCACCCTCCGGGACAGGGCACTACGAGCAGTACTTC. It specifies CASSPSGTGHYEQYF.

There are many counts of this clonotype. Here the CDR3 reads CANRGAVETQYF. CDR3 in DNA: TGTGCCAACAGAGGGGCTGTAGAGACCCAGTACTTC. V gene TRBV28 combines with J gene TRBJ2-5; perhaps D is TRBD1 or TRBD2 (5 bases each). Germline lookup yields CDR1 MDHEN and CDR2 SYDVKM. This CDR3 contains 12 residues. The V end lost 10 bases, the J end lost 4 bases, and 13 bases lay between the germline ends.

The table lists this clonotype with many counts. With a much larger clone just one base away, this may be a read error. V is TRBV6-1 and J is TRBJ1-1, with unresolved D. The CDR3 loop spans 15 amino acids. V was shortened by 5 bases and J by 4 bases, with 17 bases between the two germline ends. CDR1 and CDR2 (germline): MNHNS, SASEGT. The CDR3 loop is CASSRNRALSTEAFF. CDR3 nucleotide sequence: TGTGCCAGCAGTCGAAACCGGGCCTTGAGCACTGAAGCTTTCTTT.

In its sample, this clonotype was seen many times. This rearrangement joins TRBV6-1 to TRBJ2-7; TRBD1 matches 8 bases. This CDR3 region has 13 residues. The germline gives CDR1 MNHNS, CDR2 SASEGT. The V gene end was trimmed by 7 bases and the J gene end by 3 bases; junction bases not matched to a gene: 5. CDR3: CASTARGLYEQYF. In DNA, the CDR3 is TGTGCCAGCACTGCCAGGGGGCTCTACGAGCAGTACTTC.